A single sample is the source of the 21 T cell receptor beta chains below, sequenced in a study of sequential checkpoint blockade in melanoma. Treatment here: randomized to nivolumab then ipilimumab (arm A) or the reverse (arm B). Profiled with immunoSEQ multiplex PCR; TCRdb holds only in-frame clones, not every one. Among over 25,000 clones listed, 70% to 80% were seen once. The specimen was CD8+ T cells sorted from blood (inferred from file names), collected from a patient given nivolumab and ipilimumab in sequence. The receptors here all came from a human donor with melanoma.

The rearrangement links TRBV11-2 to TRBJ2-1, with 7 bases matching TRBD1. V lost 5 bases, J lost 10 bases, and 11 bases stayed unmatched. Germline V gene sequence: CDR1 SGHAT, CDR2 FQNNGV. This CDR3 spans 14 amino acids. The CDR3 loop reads CASSPPTGSPEQFF. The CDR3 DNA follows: TGTGCCAGCAGCCCACCGACAGGGAGTCCCGAGCAGTTCTTC.

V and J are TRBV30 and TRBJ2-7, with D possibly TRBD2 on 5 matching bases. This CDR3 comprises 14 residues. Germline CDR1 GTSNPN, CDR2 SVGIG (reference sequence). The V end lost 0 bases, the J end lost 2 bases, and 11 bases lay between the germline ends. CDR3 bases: TGTGCCTGGAGTGTATCCGGGGAAGCCTACGAGCAGTACTTC. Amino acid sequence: CAWSVSGEAYEQYF. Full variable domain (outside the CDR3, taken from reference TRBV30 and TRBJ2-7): SQTIHQWPATLVQPVGSPLSLECTVEGTSNPNLYWYRQAAGRGLQLLFYSVGIGQISSEVPQNLSASRPQDRQFILSSKKLLLSDSGFYLCAWSVSGEAYEQYFGPGTRLTVT.

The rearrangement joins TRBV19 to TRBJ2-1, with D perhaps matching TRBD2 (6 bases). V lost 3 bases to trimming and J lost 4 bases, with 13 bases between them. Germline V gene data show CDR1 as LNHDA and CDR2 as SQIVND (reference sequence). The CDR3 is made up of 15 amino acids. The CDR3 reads CASSISPSAYNEQFF. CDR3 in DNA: TGTGCCAGTAGTATCTCCCCTAGCGCTTACAATGAGCAGTTCTTC.

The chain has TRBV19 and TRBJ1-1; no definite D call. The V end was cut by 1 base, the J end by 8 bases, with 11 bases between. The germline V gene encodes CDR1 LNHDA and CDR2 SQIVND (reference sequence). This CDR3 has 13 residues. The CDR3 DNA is TGTGCCAGTAGTATAGGATTGGAGCTAGAAGCTTTCTTT. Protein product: CASSIGLELEAFF.

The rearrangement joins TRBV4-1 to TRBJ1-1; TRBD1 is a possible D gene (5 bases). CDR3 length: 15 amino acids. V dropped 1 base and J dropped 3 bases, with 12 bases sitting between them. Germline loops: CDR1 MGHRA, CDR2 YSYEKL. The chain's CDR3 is CASSQGQFGYTEAFF. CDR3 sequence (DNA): TGCGCCAGCAGCCAAGGACAGTTCGGTTACACTGAAGCTTTCTTT.

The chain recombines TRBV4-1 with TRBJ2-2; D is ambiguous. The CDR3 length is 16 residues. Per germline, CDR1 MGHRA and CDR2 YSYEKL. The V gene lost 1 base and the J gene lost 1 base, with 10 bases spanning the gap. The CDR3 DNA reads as TGCGCCAGCAGCCAAGTATTCCGCGGGAACACCGGGGAGCTGTTTTTT. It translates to CASSQVFRGNTGELFF.

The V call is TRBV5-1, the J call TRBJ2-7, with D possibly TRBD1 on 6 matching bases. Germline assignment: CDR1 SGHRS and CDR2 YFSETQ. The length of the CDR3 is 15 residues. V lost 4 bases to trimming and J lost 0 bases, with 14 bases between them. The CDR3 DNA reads TGCGCCAGCAGCCCGAGACAGGAGAGCTCCTACGAGCAGTACTTC. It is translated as CASSPRQESSYEQYF.

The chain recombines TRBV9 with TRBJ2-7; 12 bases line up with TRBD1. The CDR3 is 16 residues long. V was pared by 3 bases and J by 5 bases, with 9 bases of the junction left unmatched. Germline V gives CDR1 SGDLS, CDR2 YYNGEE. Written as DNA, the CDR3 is TGTGCCAGCAGCGAAACCGGGACAGGGGGCTTTCACGAGCAGTACTTC. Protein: CASSETGTGGFHEQYF.

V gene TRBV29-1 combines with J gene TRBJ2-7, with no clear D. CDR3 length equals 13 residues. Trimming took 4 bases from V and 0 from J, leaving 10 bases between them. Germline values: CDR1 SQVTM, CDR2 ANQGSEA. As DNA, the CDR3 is TGCAGCGTTGCTTCTAGTACCTCCTACGAGCAGTACTTC. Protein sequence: CSVASSTSYEQYF.

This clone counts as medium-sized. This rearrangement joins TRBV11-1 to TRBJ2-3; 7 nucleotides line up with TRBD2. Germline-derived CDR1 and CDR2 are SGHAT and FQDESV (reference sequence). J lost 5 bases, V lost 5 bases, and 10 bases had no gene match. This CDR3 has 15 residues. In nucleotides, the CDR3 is TGTGCCAGCAGCCCCCTGCGGGGGAGTTTAGATACGCAGTATTTT. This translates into CASSPLRGSLDTQYF.

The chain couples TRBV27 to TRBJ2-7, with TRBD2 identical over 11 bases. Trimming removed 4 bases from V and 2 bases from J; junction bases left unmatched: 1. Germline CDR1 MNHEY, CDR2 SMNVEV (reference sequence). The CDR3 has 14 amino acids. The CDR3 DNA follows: TGTGCCAGCAGTTCGGGACTAGCGGCCTACGAGCAGTACTTC. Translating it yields CASSSGLAAYEQYF.

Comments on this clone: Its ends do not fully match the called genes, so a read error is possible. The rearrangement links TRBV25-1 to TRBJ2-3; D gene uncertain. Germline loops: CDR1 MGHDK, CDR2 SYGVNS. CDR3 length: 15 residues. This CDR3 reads CASSQGNHPGDTQYF. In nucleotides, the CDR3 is TGCGCCAGCAGCCAAGGTAACCACCCGGGAGATACGCAGTATTTT.

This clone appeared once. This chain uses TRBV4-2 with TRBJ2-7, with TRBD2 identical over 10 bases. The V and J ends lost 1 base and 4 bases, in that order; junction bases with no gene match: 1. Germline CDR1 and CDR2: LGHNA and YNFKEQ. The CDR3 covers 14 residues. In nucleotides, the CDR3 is TGTGCCAGCAGCCAAGGGACTAGCGGTTACGAGCAGTACTTC. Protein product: CASSQGTSGYEQYF.

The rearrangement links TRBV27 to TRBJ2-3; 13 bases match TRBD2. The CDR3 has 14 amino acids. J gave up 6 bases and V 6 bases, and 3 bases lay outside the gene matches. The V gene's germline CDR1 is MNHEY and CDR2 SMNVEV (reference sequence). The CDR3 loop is CASRTSGGADTQYF. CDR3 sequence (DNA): TGTGCCAGCAGAACTAGCGGGGGGGCGGATACGCAGTATTTT.

The CDR3 is CASSEVSGSELYEQYF. CDR3 in DNA: TGTGCCAGCAGTGAAGTTTCCGGGAGTGAGTTGTACGAGCAGTACTTC. The chain couples TRBV6-1 to TRBJ2-7; possible D gene TRBD2, 6 bases. Germline CDR1 reads MNHNS; CDR2 reads SASEGT. V gave up 1 base and J gave up 4 bases, with 17 bases separating them. This CDR3 comprises 16 residues.

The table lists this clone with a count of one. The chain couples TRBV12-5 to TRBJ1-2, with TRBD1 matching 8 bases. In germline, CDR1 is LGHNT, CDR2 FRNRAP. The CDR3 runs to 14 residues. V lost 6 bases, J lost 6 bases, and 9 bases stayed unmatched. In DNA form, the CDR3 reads TGTGCTAGTGGCCCGGACGGACAGGGTAATGGCTACACCTTC. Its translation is CASGPDGQGNGYTF.

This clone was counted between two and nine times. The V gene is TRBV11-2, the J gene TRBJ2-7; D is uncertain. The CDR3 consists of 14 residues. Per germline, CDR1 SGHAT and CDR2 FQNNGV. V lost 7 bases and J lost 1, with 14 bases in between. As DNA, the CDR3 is TGTGCCAGCACCCCGGAATTCGGGTCCTACGAGCAGTACTTC. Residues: CASTPEFGSYEQYF.

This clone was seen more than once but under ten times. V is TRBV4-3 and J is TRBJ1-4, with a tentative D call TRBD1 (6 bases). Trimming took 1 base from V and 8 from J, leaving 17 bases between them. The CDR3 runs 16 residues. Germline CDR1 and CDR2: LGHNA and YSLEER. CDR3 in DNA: TGCGCCAGCAGCCAAGGGGATGAGACAGGCCGGGAAAAACTGTTTTTT. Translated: CASSQGDETGREKLFF.

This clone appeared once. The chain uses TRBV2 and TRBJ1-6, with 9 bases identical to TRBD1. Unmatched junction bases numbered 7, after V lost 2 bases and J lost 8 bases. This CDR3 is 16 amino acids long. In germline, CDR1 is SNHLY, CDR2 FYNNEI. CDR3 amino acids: CASSESPTGGHSPLHF. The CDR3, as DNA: TGTGCCAGCAGTGAATCTCCGACAGGGGGGCATTCACCCCTCCACTTT.

CDR3: CASTEGQDTSQEQYF. CDR3 nucleotides: TGCGCCAGCACCGAGGGACAGGATACTTCTCAGGAGCAGTACTTC. The chain links TRBV10-2 to TRBJ2-7; 8 bases align to TRBD1. CDR3 length equals 15 residues. Looked up from germline, CDR1 is WSHSY and CDR2 is SAAADI. Trimming took 7 bases from V and 7 from J; bases not matched to a gene: 15.

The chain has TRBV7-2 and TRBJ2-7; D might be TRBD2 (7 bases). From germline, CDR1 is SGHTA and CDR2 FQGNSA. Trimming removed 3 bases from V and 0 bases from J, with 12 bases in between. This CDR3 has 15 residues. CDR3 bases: TGTGCCAGCAGCTTTAGGGGGGGCCTCTCCTACGAGCAGTACTTC. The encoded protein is CASSFRGGLSYEQYF. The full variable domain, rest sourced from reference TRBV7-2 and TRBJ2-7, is GAGVSQSPSNKVTEKGKDVELRCDPISGHTALYWYRQSLGQGLEFLIYFQGNSAPDKSGLPSDRFSAERTGGSVSTLTIQRTQQEDSAVYLCASSFRGGLSYEQYFGPGTRLTVT.